These 17 T cell receptor beta chains came from one sample sequenced in a study of blood T cell repertoires in COVID-19. Assay: immunoSEQ multiplex PCR; the TCRdb copy retains only in-frame clones and omits some. The table lists more than 250,000 clones, more than 75% of them singletons. Sequencing used PBMCs or T cells enriched from blood (not recorded which). These receptors were obtained from a woman aged 18-29 years who had recovered from COVID-19.

The chain employs TRBV24-1 and TRBJ2-3, with D hard to call. Trimming shortened V by 4 bases and J by 1 base, and 20 bases separated the two germline ends. This CDR3 has 18 amino acids. Germline-derived CDR1 and CDR2 are KGHDR and SFDVKD. The CDR3 DNA follows: TGTGCCACCAGTGACCAAAGCCAGAACACTATCGGCACAGATACGCAGTATTTT. As protein: CATSDQSQNTIGTDTQYF.

The V and J genes are TRBV5-6 and TRBJ1-2; 8 bases are shared with TRBD1. The trim removed 2 bases at V and 8 bases at J, leaving 8 bases unmatched. Germline V lookup: CDR1 SGHDT, CDR2 YYEEEE. The CDR3 consists of 14 residues. The CDR3 DNA sequence: TGTGCCAGCAGCTTTGTGGACAGGGTTGCCGGCTACACCTTC. Residues: CASSFVDRVAGYTF. The full variable domain, in which reference TRBV5-6 and TRBJ1-2 provide the parts outside the CDR3, is DAGVTQSPTHLIKTRGQQVTLRCSPKSGHDTVSWYQQALGQGPQFIFQYYEEEERQRGNFPDRFSGHQFPNYSSELNVNALLLGDSALYLCASSFVDRVAGYTFGSGTRLTVV.

The V and J genes are TRBV30 and TRBJ2-3, with 11 bases aligning to TRBD2. With 6 bases clipped from V and 0 bases from J, the junction kept 5 bases outside the gene matches. The CDR3 runs to 15 residues. In germline, CDR1 is GTSNPN, CDR2 SVGIG (reference sequence). The chain's CDR3 is CACAPSGGSTDTQYF. CDR3 sequence (DNA): TGTGCCTGTGCGCCTAGCGGGGGGAGCACAGATACGCAGTATTTT.

This rearrangement joins TRBV11-2 to TRBJ2-1; D may be TRBD2 (5 bases). The germline V and J ends were trimmed by 3 bases and 1 base, with 7 bases remaining between them. CDR1 is SGHAT, CDR2 FQNNGV, per germline. The CDR3 contains 14 residues. In DNA form, the CDR3 reads TGTGCCAGCAGCTTCCGGGATTCCTACAATGAGCAGTTCTTC. This gives the protein CASSFRDSYNEQFF.

The chain joins TRBV11-2 to TRBJ1-2; 8 nucleotides line up with TRBD1. Germline values: CDR1 SGHAT, CDR2 FQNNGV. The CDR3 spans 13 residues. The V and J ends lost 4 bases and 5 bases, in that order; junction bases with no gene match: 3. This CDR3 is CASSYGQGYGYTF. The CDR3 nucleotides read TGTGCCAGCAGCTACGGACAGGGTTATGGCTACACCTTC.

V gene TRBV7-3 combines with J gene TRBJ2-3; D is uncertain. V lost 2 bases and J lost 2, with 5 bases in between. The CDR3 is 13 amino acids. Germline assignment: CDR1 SGHTA and CDR2 FQGTGA. The CDR3, as DNA: TGTGCCAGCAGCTTATTAGACACAGATACGCAGTATTTT. This sequence encodes CASSLLDTDTQYF.

In the case of this clone: At one end the junction does not follow the germline gene, possibly because of a read error. V and J are TRBV7-7 and TRBJ2-7; possibly TRBD2 for D (5 bases). CDR1 and CDR2 from the germline V gene are SSHAT and FNYEAQ (reference sequence). The CDR3 length is 13 residues. The CDR3 spells CASSLPGTYEQYF. Written as DNA, the CDR3 is TGTGCTAGCAGCTTGCCCGGGACCTACGAGCAGTACTTC.

The chain combines TRBV6-5 with TRBJ2-3; tentative D call: TRBD2 (5 bases). The germline V gene has CDR1 MNHEY and CDR2 SVGAGI. The CDR3 totals 14 residues. V was cut by 7 bases and J by 5 bases, with 16 bases left in between. DNA of the CDR3: TGTGCCAGCAAGAGGGCTACCCTGGGAGATACGCAGTATTTT. The encoded protein is CASKRATLGDTQYF.

This clone has just a few counts. The rearrangement links TRBV28 to TRBJ1-5; maybe TRBD1 (5 bases). CDR3 length: 17 residues. V shed 5 bases and J shed 2 bases, with 19 bases lying between them. Germline CDR1 MDHEN, CDR2 SYDVKM. DNA for the CDR3: TGTGCCAGCAGTCCCCTCAAAGGGGTGCAAGGCAATCAGCCCCAGCATTTT. Protein product: CASSPLKGVQGNQPQHF.

Notes on this clone: Other DNA sequences in the sample encode the same CDR3. The chain carries TRBV11-2 and TRBJ1-2; D is unclear. There are 11 residues in the CDR3. The V gene's germline CDR1 is SGHAT and CDR2 FQNNGV. Trimming removed 1 base at V and 7 bases at J, with 4 bases between. In DNA form, the CDR3 reads TGTGCCAGCAGCTTAGGAGGTGGCTACACCTTC. Translating gives CASSLGGGYTF.

As regards this clone: The junction departs from germline at one end; a sequencing error may be responsible. The chain has TRBV27 and TRBJ2-1, with 7 nucleotides matching TRBD2. Germline V gene lookup returns CDR1 MNHEY and CDR2 SMNVEV (reference sequence). The CDR3 spans 16 residues. CDR3 in amino acids: CASNLRAGVSYNEQFF. CDR3 sequence (DNA): TGTGCCAGCAATTTACGTGCGGGGGTGTCCTACAATGAGCAGTTCTTC.

Here the CDR3 reads CASSVSGTGGDSPLHF. CDR3 DNA sequence: TGTGCCAGCAGCGTATCAGGGACAGGGGGGGATTCACCCCTCCACTTT. This sequence joins TRBV9 and TRBJ1-6; 11 positions agree with TRBD1. The CDR3 runs 16 residues. Per the germline V gene, CDR1 is SGDLS and CDR2 is YYNGEE. V trimming: 1 base; J trimming: 8 bases; junction bases outside the gene matches: 5.

The V and J genes are TRBV3-1 (or the pseudogene TRBV3-2) and TRBJ2-7, with TRBD2 as a possible D gene (6 bases). The CDR3 loop spans 13 amino acids. CDR1 LGHDT and CDR2 YNNKEL come from the germline V gene (reference sequence). The V and J ends lost 0 bases and 4 bases respectively, with 7 bases between them. The CDR3 sequence: CASSQDGGYEQYF. CDR3 in DNA: TGTGCCAGCAGCCAAGATGGGGGGTACGAGCAGTACTTC.

The chain is built from TRBV16 and TRBJ2-7; 10 bases align to TRBD1. V lost 0 bases and J lost 5; bases outside the gene matches: 7. Germline assignment: CDR1 KGHSY and CDR2 FQNENV. CDR3 length: 16 residues. The chain's CDR3 is CASSQSRQGAENEQYF. CDR3 nucleotides: TGTGCCAGCAGCCAATCCCGACAGGGGGCGGAAAACGAGCAGTACTTC.

This clone was found once. This chain joins TRBV7-6 and TRBJ2-7, with D tentatively TRBD1 (6 bases). Trimming took 5 bases from V and 2 from J, leaving 10 bases between them. CDR3 length: 13 residues. In germline, CDR1 is SGHVS, CDR2 FNYEAQ. The CDR3 coding sequence is TGTGCCAGCAGCCGGGACACGCCCTACGAGCAGTACTTC. It specifies CASSRDTPYEQYF.

The V gene is TRBV4-1, the J gene TRBJ1-4; possibly TRBD1 for D (5 bases). CDR3 length equals 15 residues. Germline CDR1 and CDR2: MGHRA and YSYEKL. V lost 1 base, J lost 4 bases, and 10 bases lay in between. CDR3 sequence (DNA): TGCGCCAGCAGCCAAGTTCTGGGGCGTAATGAAAAACTGTTTTTT. It yields the protein CASSQVLGRNEKLFF.

The chain has TRBV7-3 and TRBJ2-1; perhaps TRBD2 as D (5 bases). From germline, CDR1 is SGHTA and CDR2 FQGTGA. The CDR3 has 15 residues. V was trimmed by 0 bases and J by 7 bases, leaving 13 bases between them. In nucleotides, the CDR3 is TGTGCCAGCAGCTTAACACCGCTAGCACCGAATGAGCAGTTCTTC. Translation gives CASSLTPLAPNEQFF.